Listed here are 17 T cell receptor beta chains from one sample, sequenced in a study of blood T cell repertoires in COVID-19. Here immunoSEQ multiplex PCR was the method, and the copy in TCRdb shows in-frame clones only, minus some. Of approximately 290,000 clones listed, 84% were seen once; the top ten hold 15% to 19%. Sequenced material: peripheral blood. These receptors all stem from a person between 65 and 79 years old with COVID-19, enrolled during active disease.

The CDR3 nucleotides read TGTGCCAGTAGTATAGGAGAGCGGGGGGGCTGGGAGACCCAGTACTTC. It codes for CASSIGERGGWETQYF. The gene calls are TRBV19 and TRBJ2-5; 10 bases agree with TRBD2. J was trimmed by 5 bases and V by 1 base; bases with no gene match: 7. Germline V gene lookup returns CDR1 LNHDA and CDR2 SQIVND (reference sequence). The CDR3 is 16 amino acids.

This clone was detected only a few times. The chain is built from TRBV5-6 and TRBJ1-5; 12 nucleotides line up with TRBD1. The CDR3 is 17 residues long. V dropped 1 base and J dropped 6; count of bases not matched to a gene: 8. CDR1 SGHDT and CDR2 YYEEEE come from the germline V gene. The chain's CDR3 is CASSLTTGTGGGQPQHF. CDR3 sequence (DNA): TGTGCCAGCAGCTTGACTACCGGGACAGGGGGCGGTCAGCCCCAGCATTTT.

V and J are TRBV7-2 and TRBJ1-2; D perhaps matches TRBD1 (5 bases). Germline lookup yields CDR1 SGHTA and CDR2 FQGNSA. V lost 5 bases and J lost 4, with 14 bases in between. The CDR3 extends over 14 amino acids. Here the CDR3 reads CASSPAGVVYGYTF. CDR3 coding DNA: TGTGCCAGCAGCCCCGCGGGGGTAGTCTATGGCTACACCTTC.

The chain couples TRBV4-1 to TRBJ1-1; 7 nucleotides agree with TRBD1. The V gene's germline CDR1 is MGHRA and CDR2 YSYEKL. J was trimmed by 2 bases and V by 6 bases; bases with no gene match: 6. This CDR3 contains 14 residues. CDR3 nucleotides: TGCGCCAGCAGACTCGACAGGGACAACACTGAAGCTTTCTTT. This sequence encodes CASRLDRDNTEAFF.

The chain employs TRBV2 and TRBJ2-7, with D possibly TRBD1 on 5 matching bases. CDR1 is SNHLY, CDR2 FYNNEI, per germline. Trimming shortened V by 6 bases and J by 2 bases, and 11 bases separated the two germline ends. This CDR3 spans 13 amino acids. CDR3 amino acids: CASRTEMTYEQYF. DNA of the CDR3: TGTGCCAGCAGGACAGAAATGACCTACGAGCAGTACTTC.

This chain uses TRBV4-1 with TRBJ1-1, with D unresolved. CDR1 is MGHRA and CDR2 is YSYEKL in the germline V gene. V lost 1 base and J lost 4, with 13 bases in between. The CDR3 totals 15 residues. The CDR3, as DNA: TGCGCCAGCAGCCAAGTACCAATAGGAGGCACTGAAGCTTTCTTT. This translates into CASSQVPIGGTEAFF.

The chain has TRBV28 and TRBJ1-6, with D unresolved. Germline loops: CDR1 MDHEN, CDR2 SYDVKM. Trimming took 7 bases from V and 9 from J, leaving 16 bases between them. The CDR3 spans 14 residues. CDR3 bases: TGTGCCAGCACCCTCGCAGGTTCCAGTTCACCCCTCCACTTT. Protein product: CASTLAGSSSPLHF.

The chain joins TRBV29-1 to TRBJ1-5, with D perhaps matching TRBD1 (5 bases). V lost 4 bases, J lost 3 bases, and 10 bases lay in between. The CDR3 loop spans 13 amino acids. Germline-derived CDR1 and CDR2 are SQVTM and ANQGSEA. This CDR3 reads CSVANRNNQPQHF. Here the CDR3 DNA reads TGCAGCGTTGCTAACAGGAACAATCAGCCCCAGCATTTT.

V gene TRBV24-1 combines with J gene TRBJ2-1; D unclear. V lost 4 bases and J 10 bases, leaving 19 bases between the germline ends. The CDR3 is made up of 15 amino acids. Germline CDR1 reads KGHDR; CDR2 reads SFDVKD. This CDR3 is CATSELPLGQAEQFF. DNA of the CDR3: TGTGCCACCAGTGAGCTGCCGCTTGGCCAGGCAGAGCAGTTCTTC.

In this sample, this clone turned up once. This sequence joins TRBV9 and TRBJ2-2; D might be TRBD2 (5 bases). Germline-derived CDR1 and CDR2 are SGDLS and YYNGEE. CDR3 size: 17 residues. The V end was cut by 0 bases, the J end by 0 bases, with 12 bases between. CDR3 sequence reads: CASSVGAGSANTGELFF. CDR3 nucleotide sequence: TGTGCCAGCAGCGTAGGGGCGGGCAGCGCGAACACCGGGGAGCTGTTTTTT.

This CDR3 reads CAWSVSGYGYTF. CDR3 DNA sequence: TGTGCCTGGAGTGTATCCGGGTATGGCTACACCTTC. The rearrangement joins TRBV30 to TRBJ1-2, with D hard to call. This CDR3 is built from 12 residues. The germline CDR1 and CDR2 sequences are GTSNPN and SVGIG (reference sequence). V lost 0 bases, J lost 5 bases, and 7 bases lay in between.

The CDR3 region has the DNA TGTGCCAGCAGCTTCCGGGAGGGCCGTCGGGAGACCCAGTACTTC. It translates to CASSFREGRRETQYF. The genes are TRBV7-9 and TRBJ2-5, with TRBD2 matching over 8 bases. Per germline, CDR1 SEHNR and CDR2 FQNEAQ (reference sequence). The CDR3 consists of 15 residues. V gave up 3 bases and J gave up 5 bases; unmatched junction bases: 8.

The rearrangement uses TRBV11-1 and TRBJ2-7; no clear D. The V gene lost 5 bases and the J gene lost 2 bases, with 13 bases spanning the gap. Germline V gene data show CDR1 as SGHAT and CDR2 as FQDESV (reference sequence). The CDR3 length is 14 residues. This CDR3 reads CASSPGPFAYEQYF. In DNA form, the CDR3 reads TGTGCCAGCAGCCCAGGCCCGTTTGCCTACGAGCAGTACTTC. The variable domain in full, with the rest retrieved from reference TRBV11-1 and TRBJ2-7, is EAEVAQSPRYKITEKSQAVAFWCDPISGHATLYWYRQILGQGPELLVQFQDESVVDDSQLPKDRFSAERLKGVDSTLKIQPAELGDSAMYLCASSPGPFAYEQYFGPGTRLTVT.

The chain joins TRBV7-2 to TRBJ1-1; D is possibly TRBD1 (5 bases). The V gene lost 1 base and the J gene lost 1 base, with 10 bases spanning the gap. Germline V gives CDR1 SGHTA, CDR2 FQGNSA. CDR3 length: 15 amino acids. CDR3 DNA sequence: TGTGCCAGCAGCTTAGAAGGGACTGGGAACACTGAAGCTTTCTTT. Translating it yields CASSLEGTGNTEAFF.

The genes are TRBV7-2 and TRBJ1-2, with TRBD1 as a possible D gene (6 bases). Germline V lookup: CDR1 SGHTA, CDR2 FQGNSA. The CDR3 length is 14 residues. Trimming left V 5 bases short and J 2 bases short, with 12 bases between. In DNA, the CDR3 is TGTGCCAGCAGCAGAGGACAGACAAACTATGGCTACACCTTC. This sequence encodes CASSRGQTNYGYTF. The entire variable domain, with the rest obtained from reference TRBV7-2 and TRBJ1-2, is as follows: GAGVSQSPSNKVTEKGKDVELRCDPISGHTALYWYRQSLGQGLEFLIYFQGNSAPDKSGLPSDRFSAERTGGSVSTLTIQRTQQEDSAVYLCASSRGQTNYGYTFGSGTRLTVV.

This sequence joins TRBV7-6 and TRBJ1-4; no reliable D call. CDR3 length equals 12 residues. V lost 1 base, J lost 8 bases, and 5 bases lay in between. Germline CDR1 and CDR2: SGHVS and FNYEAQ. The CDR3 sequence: CASSLVPEKLFF. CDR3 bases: TGTGCCAGCAGCTTAGTTCCGGAAAAACTGTTTTTT.

The CDR3 DNA sequence: TGTGCCAGCAGTCCCGGACTAGCGGGCCCCCAAGAGACCCAGTACTTC. Translating gives CASSPGLAGPQETQYF. V is TRBV6-6 and J is TRBJ2-5; 11 bases line up with TRBD2. The length of the CDR3 is 16 residues. V shed 5 bases and J 1 base; nucleotides not matched to a gene: 6. Germline lookup yields CDR1 MNHNY and CDR2 SVGAGI (reference sequence).